This T cell receptor (beta chain) was documented in a study of Graves' ophthalmopathy and Graves' hyperthyroidism. V shed 0 bases and J shed 9 bases, with 17 bases lying between them. The CDR3 is 15 amino acids. Germline values: CDR1 WSHSY, CDR2 SAAADI. Researchers took RNA transcripts and amplified TCR beta CDR3 regions from them. The workflow started with a first-round RT-PCR run with HTBI primers and then moved on to a second-round multiplex PCR. TCRdb passed the multiplex PCR reads through MiXCR, listing each CDR3 protein once. The sample records about 700,000 distinct CDR3 sequences, 40% being singletons. The study enrolled ophthalmopathy donors with moderate-to-severe activity, CAS ≥3, NOSPECS ≥4 and duration under 3 months. The study's findings and limits: Among expanded thyroid clonotypes above 0.001 frequency, most also occurred in blood. Ophthalmopathy progression was predicted with about 71% sensitivity and around 78% specificity.

This clonotype was observed at least ten times. Its antigen is not known. V gene TRBV10-2 combines with J gene TRBJ2-5, with D hard to call. This clonotype originated in an adult man with Graves' ophthalmopathy. The sequenced sample was peripheral blood. The CDR3 region is CASSESGRERTPQYF. The CDR3 DNA sequence: TGCGCCAGCAGTGAGTCTGGCCGCGAGAGGACGCCCCAGTACTTC.